These 30 T cell receptor beta chains originate from one sample sequenced in a study of blood T cell repertoires in COVID-19. Assay used: immunoSEQ multiplex PCR; TCRdb lists only in-frame clones, some missing. The sample includes fewer than 250,000 clones, roughly 90% of them seen just once. Specimen: peripheral blood. The source of these receptors is a man aged 60 to 69 who had recovered from COVID-19.

This clone was seen once. V gene TRBV6-5 combines with J gene TRBJ2-7; D uncertain. Germline V gene data show CDR1 as MNHEY and CDR2 as SVGAGI. With 5 bases removed from V and 1 base from J, the gap between germline ends came to 9 bases. The CDR3 has 13 amino acids. The CDR3: CASSPSLSYEQYF. CDR3 nucleotides: TGTGCCAGCAGTCCTAGTCTTTCCTACGAGCAGTACTTC.

This chain joins TRBV6-5 and TRBJ2-7; TRBD2 matches 9 bases. Trimming removed 7 bases from V and 0 bases from J; junction bases left unmatched: 4. The V gene's germline CDR1 is MNHEY and CDR2 SVGAGI. The CDR3 covers 14 residues. CDR3 sequence (DNA): TGTGCCAGCAACGCAGCGGGAGGCTCCTACGAGCAGTACTTC. Residues: CASNAAGGSYEQYF.

The chain links TRBV12-3 or TRBV12-4 to TRBJ1-1, with 9 bases fitting TRBD1. This CDR3 is 13 amino acids long. With 5 bases clipped from V and 4 bases from J, the junction kept 2 bases outside the gene matches. The CDR3 DNA reads TGTGCCAGCAGTCTGGACAGGGGCACTGAAGCTTTCTTT. Translating it yields CASSLDRGTEAFF.

This clone was seen once. The chain links TRBV19 to TRBJ2-1; D might be TRBD2 (7 bases). CDR1 is LNHDA and CDR2 is SQIVND in the germline V gene (reference sequence). V was trimmed by 3 bases and J by 9 bases, leaving 15 bases between them. This CDR3 has 14 amino acids. CDR3 in amino acids: CASSMRGGLGEQFF. The CDR3 region has the DNA TGTGCCAGTAGTATGAGGGGGGGGCTAGGTGAGCAGTTCTTC. Full variable domain (missing parts from reference TRBV19 and TRBJ2-1): DGGITQSPKYLFRKEGQNVTLSCEQNLNHDAMYWYRQDPGQGLRLIYYSQIVNDFQKGDIAEGYSVSREKKESFPLTVTSAQKNPTAFYLCASSMRGGLGEQFFGPGTRLTVL.

The chain joins TRBV6-6 to TRBJ1-3; 9 bases match TRBD1. After removal of 7 bases from V and 4 bases from J, the junction contained 8 bases not matched to a gene. CDR1 is MNHNY and CDR2 is SVGAGI in the germline V gene (reference sequence). The CDR3 has 15 residues. As DNA, the CDR3 is TGTGCCAGCAACGAACAGGGGGCGGGCGGAAACACCATATATTTT. Protein: CASNEQGAGGNTIYF.

The gene calls are TRBV27 and TRBJ1-6; TRBD1 agrees at 7 bases. This CDR3 is 15 amino acids long. V shed 7 bases, J shed 7 bases, and the junction held 10 bases outside the gene matches. CDR1 is MNHEY, CDR2 SMNVEV, per germline (reference sequence). CDR3 bases: TGTGCCAGCACCTCGACAGGGATTGGGAATTCACCCCTCCACTTT. The encoded protein is CASTSTGIGNSPLHF.

The chain is built from TRBV14 and TRBJ2-7; the match to TRBD2 covers 7 bases. CDR1 is SGHDN and CDR2 is FVKESK in the germline V gene. The CDR3 is made up of 17 amino acids. V lost 4 bases to trimming and J lost 0 bases; unmatched junction nucleotides: 12. CDR3 region: CASSPLGEAGTSYEQYF. The CDR3 coding sequence is TGTGCCAGCAGCCCCCTCGGGGAAGCGGGAACCTCCTACGAGCAGTACTTC.

This clone was seen just once. The chain combines TRBV7-9 with TRBJ1-2; 10 nucleotides line up with TRBD1. The CDR3 sequence is 14 residues long. V gave up 4 bases and J gave up 6 bases; unmatched junction bases: 5. Germline-derived CDR1 and CDR2 are SEHNR and FQNEAQ (reference sequence). The CDR3 reads CASSSSGTGDGYTF. In DNA form, the CDR3 reads TGTGCCAGCAGCTCCTCCGGGACAGGGGATGGCTACACCTTC.

This chain links TRBV7-2 with TRBJ1-2, with 10 positions matching TRBD1. This CDR3 spans 14 amino acids. CDR1 is SGHTA, CDR2 FQGNSA, per germline. V lost 2 bases to trimming and J lost 8 bases; unmatched junction nucleotides: 5. The CDR3 here is CASSLLGQGSGYTF. Here the CDR3 DNA reads TGTGCCAGCAGCTTATTGGGACAGGGGAGCGGCTACACCTTC.

This chain connects TRBV27 to TRBJ1-1, with D unclear. The V gene lost 3 bases and the J gene lost 2 bases, with 13 bases spanning the gap. Germline CDR1 reads MNHEY; CDR2 reads SMNVEV (reference sequence). The CDR3 contains 15 residues. For the CDR3, the DNA is TGTGCCAGCAGTTTCCGGGGAGGCACTAACACTGAAGCTTTCTTT. Residues: CASSFRGGTNTEAFF.

The genes are TRBV3-1 (or the pseudogene TRBV3-2) and TRBJ1-2, with 7 bases identical to TRBD1. CDR3 length: 15 amino acids. Germline V gene lookup returns CDR1 LGHDT and CDR2 YNNKEL (reference sequence). Losses at the gene ends were 5 bases for V and 8 bases for J; bases not matched to a gene: 14. CDR3 bases: TGTGCCAGCAGCATTGGGACAGCTTCTCCGGGGGGCTACACCTTC. Translated, it gives CASSIGTASPGGYTF.

The V and J genes are TRBV18 and TRBJ2-1; no clear D gene. Germline V lookup: CDR1 KGHSH, CDR2 LQKENI. Deletions cut 3 bases from V and 5 bases from J, with 11 bases between. The CDR3 runs 14 residues. Here the CDR3 reads CASSPLLADNEQFF. CDR3 nucleotide sequence: TGTGCCAGCTCACCCCTTCTGGCAGACAATGAGCAGTTCTTC.

The rearrangement joins TRBV2 to TRBJ2-3; the match to TRBD1 covers 8 bases. The germline V gene encodes CDR1 SNHLY and CDR2 FYNNEI. This CDR3 has 16 amino acids. J lost 5 bases, V lost 5 bases, and 12 bases had no gene match. The CDR3 sequence: CASSPRGRGQVDTQYF. The CDR3 DNA sequence: TGTGCCAGCAGTCCTCGGGGCAGGGGGCAAGTAGATACGCAGTATTTT.

The J gene is TRBJ1-2, the V gene TRBV5-1; 10 bases are a match to TRBD1. CDR1 SGHRS and CDR2 YFSETQ come from the germline V gene. The CDR3 has 14 residues. V shed 4 bases and J 8 bases; nucleotides not matched to a gene: 8. CDR3 nucleotide sequence: TGCGCCAGCAGCCTAAGACAGGGGGCGTGGGGCTACACCTTC. This sequence encodes CASSLRQGAWGYTF.

The chain employs TRBV9 and TRBJ1-1; D possibly corresponds to TRBD1 (5 bases). V shed 4 bases and J shed 3 bases, with 10 bases lying between them. The CDR3 contains 13 residues. CDR1 is SGDLS, CDR2 YYNGEE, per germline. The CDR3 DNA follows: TGTGCCAGCAGCTCCCAGGGTTACACTGAAGCTTTCTTT. Protein product: CASSSQGYTEAFF.

This clone came up once. The genes are TRBV29-1 and TRBJ1-1, with 8 bases fitting TRBD1. V lost 5 bases and J lost 10; bases outside the gene matches: 0. This CDR3 is 9 amino acids long. The V gene's germline CDR1 is SQVTM and CDR2 ANQGSEA. This CDR3 is CSVTGGAFF. The CDR3 nucleotides are TGCAGCGTTACAGGGGGAGCTTTCTTT.

This chain connects TRBV28 to TRBJ1-5; TRBD1 aligns across 7 bases. The CDR3 contains 16 residues. CDR1 is MDHEN, CDR2 SYDVKM, per germline. V was pared by 2 bases and J by 3 bases, with 7 bases of the junction left unmatched. In DNA, the CDR3 is TGTGCCAGCAGTTTAAAACCGGGACAGATCAATCAGCCCCAGCATTTT. Protein: CASSLKPGQINQPQHF.

This clone has more than one count but fewer than ten. J is TRBJ2-2 and V is TRBV4-2; 8 bases map to TRBD2. The CDR3 covers 15 residues. The germline CDR1 and CDR2 sequences are LGHNA and YNFKEQ. V was clipped by 6 bases and J by 4 bases; unmatched bases: 7. In DNA form, the CDR3 reads TGTGCCAGCAGAAGCGGGAGAGGAGGCACCGGGGAGCTGTTTTTT. Its protein product is CASRSGRGGTGELFF.

The chain combines TRBV3-1 (or the pseudogene TRBV3-2) with TRBJ2-2; D call uncertain. The germline CDR1 and CDR2 sequences are LGHDT and YNNKEL (reference sequence). The CDR3 is made up of 14 amino acids. V was cut by 4 bases and J by 5 bases, with 11 bases left in between. CDR3 sequence: CASSPKSRTGELFF. CDR3 DNA sequence: TGTGCCAGCAGCCCCAAGTCGCGGACCGGGGAGCTGTTTTTT.

This clone was seen a handful of times. V and J are TRBV19 and TRBJ1-1; a weak D match, TRBD1 (5 bases). The V and J ends lost 7 bases and 1 base respectively, with 10 bases between them. Germline values: CDR1 LNHDA, CDR2 SQIVND (reference sequence). This CDR3 comprises 13 residues. The CDR3 spells CASIGQGNTEAFF. As DNA, the CDR3 is TGTGCCAGTATTGGGCAGGGGAACACTGAAGCTTTCTTT.

This chain uses TRBV3-1 (or the pseudogene TRBV3-2) with TRBJ1-1; D gene unclear. V was shortened by 4 bases and J by 1 base, with 4 bases between the two germline ends. The germline V gene encodes CDR1 LGHDT and CDR2 YNNKEL (reference sequence). The CDR3 spans 12 residues. The CDR3 protein is CASSRQNTEAFF. CDR3 coding DNA: TGTGCCAGCAGCCGGCAGAACACTGAAGCTTTCTTT.

The chain uses TRBV6-1 and TRBJ1-3, with D maybe TRBD1 (5 bases). This CDR3 contains 17 residues. With 3 bases removed from V and 0 bases from J, the gap between germline ends came to 15 bases. Germline assignment: CDR1 MNHNS and CDR2 SASEGT. CDR3 DNA sequence: TGTGCCAGCAGTGACCGTCCGACAGCCAGCTCTGGAAACACCATATATTTT. Its protein product is CASSDRPTASSGNTIYF.

The gene calls are TRBV24-1 and TRBJ2-7, with D uncertain. The germline V gene encodes CDR1 KGHDR and CDR2 SFDVKD. The V end lost 5 bases, the J end lost 9 bases, and 10 bases lay between the germline ends. The CDR3 totals 11 residues. In nucleotides, the CDR3 is TGTGCCACCAGTGTTGTAACGGGGCAGTACTTC. It encodes CATSVVTGQYF.

V gene TRBV7-3 combines with J gene TRBJ1-2, with D perhaps TRBD1 (5 bases). CDR1 is SGHTA and CDR2 is FQGTGA in the germline V gene. V lost 1 base to trimming and J lost 1 base, with 34 bases between them. This CDR3 comprises 23 residues. The CDR3 nucleotides are TGTGCCAGCAGCTTAAGTTTGGGGTCCGCGGGGAGGACACCCCTCTTAGGTAACTATGGCTACACCTTC. Protein sequence: CASSLSLGSAGRTPLLGNYGYTF.

The V gene is TRBV5-4, the J gene TRBJ2-3, with D maybe TRBD1 (6 bases). The germline V gene has CDR1 SGHNT and CDR2 YYREEE (reference sequence). The V end was cut by 4 bases, the J end by 2 bases, with 11 bases between. The CDR3 has 14 amino acids. In DNA form, the CDR3 reads TGTGCCAGCAGCCAGACAGGAGACACAGATACGCAGTATTTT. This translates into CASSQTGDTDTQYF.

The chain combines TRBV7-9 with TRBJ2-1, with 7 bases identical to TRBD1. V lost 2 bases, J lost 9 bases, and 1 base stayed unmatched. The CDR3 has 12 residues. The V gene's germline CDR1 is SEHNR and CDR2 FQNEAQ (reference sequence). The DNA of the CDR3 is TGTGCCAGCAGCTTAACAGGGGCTGAGCAGTTCTTC. Its translation is CASSLTGAEQFF. Full variable domain (rest looked up from reference TRBV7-9 and TRBJ2-1): DTGVSQNPRHKITKRGQNVTFRCDPISEHNRLYWYRQTLGQGPEFLTYFQNEAQLEKSRLLSDRFSAERPKGSFSTLEIQRTEQGDSAMYLCASSLTGAEQFFGPGTRLTVL.

The CDR3 loop reads CASSLFSRRGDGDQPQHF. The CDR3 coding sequence is TGTGCCAGCAGTTTATTTTCCCGGCGGGGGGATGGGGATCAGCCCCAGCATTTT. The gene calls are TRBV27 and TRBJ1-5, with D possibly TRBD1 on 5 matching bases. Per the germline V gene, CDR1 is MNHEY and CDR2 is SMNVEV (reference sequence). V shed 1 base and J shed 5 bases, with 21 bases lying between them. The CDR3 spans 18 residues.

This clone has more than one count but fewer than ten. This chain links TRBV5-1 with TRBJ1-2; TRBD1 matches at 9 bases. Trimming took 0 bases from V and 6 from J; bases not matched to a gene: 6. The CDR3 consists of 15 residues. Germline V gene sequence: CDR1 SGHRS, CDR2 YFSETQ. DNA for the CDR3: TGCGCCAGCAGCTTGGGCTTTAGGGACAGGGATGGCTACACCTTC. This gives the protein CASSLGFRDRDGYTF.

The sample holds one count of this clone. This chain connects TRBV27 to TRBJ2-2; 9 bases agree with TRBD2. Germline assignment: CDR1 MNHEY and CDR2 SMNVEV (reference sequence). Germline trimming cut 5 bases from V and 4 bases from J; bases unmatched to any gene: 11. The CDR3 extends over 17 amino acids. CDR3 DNA sequence: TGTGCCAGCAGTCGCCGGGCGGGAGGGCCGGGCACCGGGGAGCTGTTTTTT. Protein sequence: CASSRRAGGPGTGELFF.

The chain is built from TRBV27 and TRBJ2-1, with D tentatively TRBD2 (5 bases). This CDR3 region has 14 residues. V gave up 2 bases and J gave up 5 bases, with 10 bases separating them. Germline lookup yields CDR1 MNHEY and CDR2 SMNVEV (reference sequence). CDR3 coding DNA: TGTGCCAGCAGTTTAAGAGGGCCCGACAATGAGCAGTTCTTC. This gives the protein CASSLRGPDNEQFF.